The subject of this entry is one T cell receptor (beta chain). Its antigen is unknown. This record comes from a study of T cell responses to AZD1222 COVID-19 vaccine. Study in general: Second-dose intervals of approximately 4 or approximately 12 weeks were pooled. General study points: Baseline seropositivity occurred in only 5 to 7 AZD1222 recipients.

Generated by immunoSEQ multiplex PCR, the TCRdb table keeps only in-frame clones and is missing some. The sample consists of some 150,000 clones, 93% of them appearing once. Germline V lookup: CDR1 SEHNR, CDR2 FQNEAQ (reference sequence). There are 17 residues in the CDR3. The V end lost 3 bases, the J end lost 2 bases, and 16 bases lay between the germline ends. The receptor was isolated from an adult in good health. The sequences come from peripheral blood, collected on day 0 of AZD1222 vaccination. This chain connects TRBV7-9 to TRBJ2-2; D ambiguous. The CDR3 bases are TGTGCCAGCAGCTTGTCTTCGGGTCAGCCTAACACCGGGGAGCTGTTTTTT. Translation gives CASSLSSGQPNTGELFF. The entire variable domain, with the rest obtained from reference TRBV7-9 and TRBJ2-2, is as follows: DTGVSQNPRHKITKRGQNVTFRCDPISEHNRLYWYRQTLGQGPEFLTYFQNEAQLEKSRLLSDRFSAERPKGSFSTLEIQRTEQGDSAMYLCASSLSSGQPNTGELFFGEGSRLTVL.